This entry lists 6 T cell receptor beta chains sequenced from one sample in a study of Ad26.COV2.S vaccination and SARS-CoV-2 variants. The treatment is: 15 to 20 received Ad26.COV2.S at low or high dose, single or two shots; 5 received placebo; per-sample allocation not given. Following the first vaccine or placebo injection, samples were taken on day 63. Assay: immunoSEQ multiplex PCR; the TCRdb copy retains only in-frame clones and omits some. The table records hundreds of thousands of clones, 88% of them present only once. Sample: peripheral blood, taken in a trial of Ad26.COV2.S vaccine versus placebo. These TCRs come from a person aged 18-60 years who received the Ad26.COV2.S COVID-19 vaccine or a placebo.

This clone was seen more than once but under ten times. The chain combines TRBV4-1 with TRBJ1-5; D is ambiguous. Germline CDR1 reads MGHRA; CDR2 reads YSYEKL. This CDR3 comprises 18 residues. With 2 bases removed from V and 7 bases from J, the gap between germline ends came to 24 bases. The CDR3 DNA sequence: TGCGCCAGCAGCCAAATCTCCTTAGCTTTTTTAAAGGTACAGCCCCAGCATTTT. Translating gives CASSQISLAFLKVQPQHF.

This chain joins TRBV14 and TRBJ1-1, with D perhaps matching TRBD1 (6 bases). Trimming stripped 2 bases from V and 3 bases from J, with 10 bases between. In germline, CDR1 is SGHDN, CDR2 FVKESK. The CDR3 runs to 14 residues. This chain's CDR3 is CASSQIGGDTEAFF. DNA of the CDR3: TGTGCCAGCAGCCAAATAGGGGGGGACACTGAAGCTTTCTTT.

The chain recombines TRBV28 with TRBJ1-5; D unclear. This CDR3 comprises 12 residues. Between the trimmed V and J ends, which lost 6 bases and 0 bases, there was a span of 3 bases. Germline CDR1 MDHEN, CDR2 SYDVKM. The CDR3 loop reads CASRNSNQPQHF. The CDR3 DNA reads TGTGCCAGCAGAAATAGCAATCAGCCCCAGCATTTT.

This chain connects TRBV3-1 (or the pseudogene TRBV3-2) to TRBJ2-4; D is unclear. Germline loops: CDR1 LGHDT, CDR2 YNNKEL (reference sequence). The V end lost 0 bases, the J end lost 4 bases, and 10 bases lay between the germline ends. This CDR3 has 15 amino acids. The CDR3 DNA reads TGTGCCAGCAGCCAAGAGTATCCGGCGAAAAACATTCAGTACTTC. This codes for CASSQEYPAKNIQYF.

This clone was seen just once. The V gene is TRBV27, the J gene TRBJ2-7, with 7 nucleotides matching TRBD1. The ends lost 6 bases at V and 6 bases at J; junction bases unmatched: 14. The CDR3 loop spans 15 amino acids. The germline V gene has CDR1 MNHEY and CDR2 SMNVEV (reference sequence). The chain's CDR3 is CASRPQRQGLIEQYF. The CDR3 DNA reads as TGTGCCAGCAGACCTCAGAGACAGGGTCTGATCGAGCAGTACTTC.

This clone appeared once. This chain connects TRBV3-1 (or the pseudogene TRBV3-2) to TRBJ2-3; D may be TRBD1 (6 bases). Germline V lookup: CDR1 LGHDT, CDR2 YNNKEL (reference sequence). Trimming cost V 2 bases and J 5 bases, with 20 bases left between them. There are 17 residues in the CDR3. The CDR3 bases are TGTGCCAGCAGCCAACCCACAGGGCGTCCGATGGGAGATACGCAGTATTTT. Translated: CASSQPTGRPMGDTQYF.